This record covers a single TCR beta chain. No antigen is known for it. No much larger clonotype is one base removed from it; base qualities were not supplied. The donors were healthy, HIV-negative adults who had no recently reported acute infections or vaccinations. Only Caucasian adults living in Nashville, Tennessee, USA were represented among the donors. CD4+ T cells were enriched through magnetic negative selection, after which naive cells were positively selected on CD45RA and the remaining negative fraction served as the memory subset. Blood was obtained by leukapheresis, after which PBMCs were separated by Ficoll-Histopaque density gradient centrifugation and cryopreserved in liquid nitrogen vapor phase. Analytical flow cytometry was used to check the purity and quantity of every magnetically sorted T cell population. From each sorted fraction, genomic DNA was isolated and quantified by UV absorbance on a Nanodrop 2000c.

TCR CDR3 regions were amplified from genomic DNA by multiplex PCR using the deep immunoSEQ assay. Extracted genomic DNA from each cell subset was distributed evenly across all wells of several immunoSEQ 96-well plates, and each plate was treated as a replicate. For sorted subsets, approximately 0.2 ug of genomic DNA, equivalent to 25,000 to 35,000 T cell genomes, went into each replicate PCR. The purified libraries were quantified using a Qubit 3.0 fluorometer, sized with a Bioanalyzer 2100, and then quantified again using the KAPA Library Quantification kit. Each immunoSEQ 96-well plate was sequenced on its own single-read 150-cycle Illumina NextSeq 550 flow cell. The study's own analysis went as follows. Because only junctional sequences without quality scores were contained in the immunoSEQ output, filtering matching that applied to full-length reads could not be performed. Sequences were annotated with PyIR, a Python wrapper for IgBLAST v1.9, and V/J genes and CDR3 were assigned using IMGT germline references. Reads were filtered out if the reads had weak V/J assignments (E-value above 1e-6), no CDR3, stop codons, out-of-frame junctions, or ambiguous translated residues. V3J clonotypes were defined by identical inferred V gene, J gene, and CDR3 amino acid sequence. Percentage overlap between repertoires was computed as shared unique clonotypes divided by the size of the smaller repertoire. Richness of each repertoire was evaluated using RTK rarefaction, the Chao1 estimator, and Recon v2.1 estimates of unobserved clonotypes. OLGA was used to compute generation probabilities for all TCRbeta clonotypes that the gDNA method yielded from several donors. TCRdb took over this immuneACCESS table, retaining in-frame rearrangements with V and J assigned. Such tables are incomplete; in checked studies, under half of the missing clones stem from an unresolved V gene, and the remainder is unexplained. V and J calls and clone size come straight from that table; D and trimming were deduced from the DNA. Counted in this sample were more than 850,000 clones; more than 75% of them appeared once. Of the sample, 0.52% falls within the top ten clones.

This record belongs to a study of shared clonotypes between healthy human individuals (dated by TCRdb to 2020 to 2022). For the study in its entirety: The cohort comprised two women and three men aged 18 to 49 years. Libraries were prepared and TCR repertoires were sequenced by different laboratories using diverse techniques, in order to increase sequencing depth and limit assay-specific biases. To estimate repertoire size and how much clonotypes are shared between individuals, the study performed deep sequencing of blood TCR repertoires from a handful of healthy adults. Per donor, three plates each were used for CD4 naive and CD4 memory, two for CD8 naive, and one for CD8 memory. Leukapheresis yielded between about 0.94 and 8.9 billion PBMCs per donor.

From a lookup of the germline V gene, CDR1 and CDR2 are SGHTA and FQGTGA. The CDR3 contains 17 residues, cysteine and phenylalanine counted. The kept DNA is CDR3 alone, 51 bases in frame from the first base. Relative to germline, V is missing 1 base and J is missing 4 bases, with 9 bases of the junction outside any gene match. Summary of the overall study and its limitations: Compared with non-shared clonotypes, clonotypes shared by all four sorted-subset donors had higher generation probabilities. Sampling was limited to blood, and TCR repertoires in tissue likely differ from TCR repertoires in blood. Because the study included a small number of donors, the genetic and exposure-history diversity represented was limited. Even with the large sequencing depth, rarefaction of the sorted-subset datasets indicated that sequencing was incomplete. Estimated clonotype richness was generally larger for naive than for memory subsets. Across a few donors, approximately 5% of naive CD4, roughly 3.5% of naive CD8, under 2.5% of memory CD4, and approximately 0.4% of memory CD8 clonotypes were shared. Pairwise subsampling indicated that sequencing depth was expected to affect the degree of clonotype sharing among donors.

The receptor chain draws on TRBV7-3 and TRBJ2-1; 8 of the junction bases match TRBD2. This sequence originates from a man aged 18 to 29 in good health. Some clones in this sample may be carry-over from other donors' samples. Sequenced: memory CD4+ T cells from PBMCs. The sample's cell subset or site label, in plain terms: CD45RA-negative fraction. For the CDR3, the sequence is CASSLSSEAGVYNEQFF. The DNA reads TGTGCCAGCAGCTTAAGTTCAGAAGCGGGAGTTTACAATGAGCAGTTCTTC.